One sample yielded the 14 T cell receptor beta chains listed below, sequenced in a study of radiotherapy plus CTLA-4 blockade in lung cancer. Produced via immunoSEQ multiplex PCR; TCRdb's table is partial and in-frame only. The profile shows 45,000 or so clones, approximately 79% of them singletons. The specimen comprised peripheral blood, sampled from a patient treated with radiotherapy plus ipilimumab. The receptors shown here come from a human donor with non-small cell lung cancer who had stable disease on radiotherapy plus ipilimumab.

The chain employs TRBV27 and TRBJ2-7; 10 bases agree with TRBD1. The CDR3 has 13 residues. Trimming cost V 6 bases and J 4 bases; bases outside gene matches: 3. Per the germline V gene, CDR1 is MNHEY and CDR2 is SMNVEV (reference sequence). DNA for the CDR3: TGTGCCAGCAGGGGGACAGGGGTGTACGAGCAGTACGTC. It yields the protein CASRGTGVYEQYV.

The J gene is TRBJ1-2, the V gene TRBV6-1; no definite D call. V was pared by 1 base and J by 4 bases, with 7 bases between. The CDR3 has 13 amino acids. The germline V gene has CDR1 MNHNS and CDR2 SASEGT. CDR3 nucleotide sequence: TGTGCCAGCAGTGAAGGGTCGTTCTATGGCTACACCTTC. It yields the protein CASSEGSFYGYTF.

This clone was seen more than once but under ten times. The genes are TRBV5-1 and TRBJ1-5, with D perhaps TRBD1 (5 bases). V was trimmed by 4 bases and J by 5 bases, leaving 13 bases between them. Germline CDR1 reads SGHRS; CDR2 reads YFSETQ. The CDR3 runs 14 residues. This chain's CDR3 is CASSGDGPHQPQHF. The CDR3 region has the DNA TGCGCCAGCAGCGGGGACGGTCCGCATCAGCCCCAGCATTTT.

The chain couples TRBV5-4 to TRBJ2-7; tentative D call: TRBD1 (6 bases). This CDR3 spans 14 amino acids. V lost 4 bases and J lost 4, with 15 bases in between. In germline, CDR1 is SGHNT, CDR2 YYREEE (reference sequence). The CDR3 region is CASSRTLGQYEQYF. The CDR3 bases are TGTGCCAGCAGCCGAACGCTAGGACAGTACGAGCAGTACTTC.

The chain is built from TRBV13 and TRBJ1-3, with D possibly TRBD1 on 5 matching bases. V lost 6 bases and J 3 bases, leaving 18 bases between the germline ends. Germline assignment: CDR1 PRHDT and CDR2 FYEKMQ (reference sequence). This CDR3 has 16 residues. The CDR3 loop reads CASSSTGLPRGNTIYF. The CDR3 DNA follows: TGTGCCAGCAGTAGCACGGGACTGCCTCGTGGAAACACCATATATTTT.

In this sample, this clone turned up once. The chain joins TRBV18 to TRBJ1-1, with D perhaps TRBD1 (6 bases). The CDR3 has 12 amino acids. V was cut by 2 bases and J by 7 bases, with 8 bases left in between. From germline, CDR1 is KGHSH and CDR2 LQKENI. The CDR3: CASSPDRLEAFF. CDR3 nucleotides: TGTGCCAGCTCACCAGACAGGCTTGAAGCTTTCTTT.

This clone was seen once. The chain links TRBV10-2 to TRBJ1-1; D remains unclear. Looked up from germline, CDR1 is WSHSY and CDR2 is SAAADI. V was cut by 2 bases and J by 1 base, with 5 bases left in between. The CDR3 has 13 residues. CDR3 sequence reads: CASSERPNTEAFF. The CDR3 DNA reads as TGCGCCAGCAGTGAGAGACCGAACACTGAAGCTTTCTTT.

V and J are TRBV4-1 and TRBJ1-2; D might be TRBD1 (6 bases). Germline V gives CDR1 MGHRA, CDR2 YSYEKL. The CDR3 totals 13 residues. V shed 4 bases and J shed 7 bases, with 13 bases lying between them. CDR3 nucleotides: TGCGCCAGCAGCCTCCAGGGGACGGGTGGCTACACCTTC. Residues: CASSLQGTGGYTF.

V and J are TRBV29-1 and TRBJ2-3, with 11 positions matching TRBD1. The CDR3 contains 15 residues. Losses at the gene ends were 6 bases for V and 8 bases for J; bases not matched to a gene: 13. In germline, CDR1 is SQVTM, CDR2 ANQGSEA. CDR3 coding DNA: TGCAGCGTGATAACCGGGACAGGGGGTCCCGGTACGCAGTATTTT. Translating gives CSVITGTGGPGTQYF.

The V call is TRBV27, the J call TRBJ1-1; no definite D call. V was cut by 6 bases and J by 8 bases, with 25 bases left in between. Germline-derived CDR1 and CDR2 are MNHEY and SMNVEV (reference sequence). The CDR3 extends over 16 amino acids. The CDR3 is CASRPPGLVQKWEAFF. Written as DNA, the CDR3 is TGTGCCAGCAGACCTCCGGGTCTCGTACAGAAATGGGAAGCTTTCTTT.

CDR3 bases: TGTGCCAGCAGCCGACCTACTCTACAGGGAACCGGGGAGCTGTTTTTT. Protein product: CASSRPTLQGTGELFF. The gene calls are TRBV11-3 and TRBJ2-2, with D possibly matching TRBD1 (6 bases). Trimming pared 5 bases from V and 5 bases from J, leaving 18 bases between. The germline gives CDR1 SGHNT, CDR2 YENEEA. The CDR3 is 16 amino acids.

Only a few counts were recorded for this clone. J is TRBJ1-3 and V is TRBV5-4; D is ambiguous. The CDR3 totals 16 residues. Germline-derived CDR1 and CDR2 are SGHNT and YYREEE (reference sequence). V lost 0 bases and J 0 bases, leaving 10 bases between the germline ends. The CDR3 sequence: CASSLETARSGNTIYF. The CDR3 bases are TGTGCCAGCAGCTTGGAAACAGCTCGCTCTGGAAACACCATATATTTT.

About this clone: Different DNA sequences within this sample yield the same CDR3. V gene TRBV13 combines with J gene TRBJ2-7; tentatively, D is TRBD2 (5 bases). V shed 5 bases and J shed 0 bases, with 14 bases lying between them. This CDR3 contains 15 residues. The germline gives CDR1 PRHDT, CDR2 FYEKMQ (reference sequence). CDR3 loop: CASSTFAGTSYEQYF. CDR3 bases: TGTGCCAGCAGCACCTTTGCGGGTACCTCCTACGAGCAGTACTTC.

This sequence joins TRBV7-9 and TRBJ1-5; 8 positions match TRBD1. V lost 1 base and J lost 5; bases outside the gene matches: 4. Germline V CDR1 and CDR2: SEHNR, FQNEAQ (reference sequence). CDR3 size: 15 residues. The CDR3 DNA reads as TGTGCCAGCAGCTTAGGAGGCAGGGGGCATCAGCCCCAGCATTTT. Translation: CASSLGGRGHQPQHF.